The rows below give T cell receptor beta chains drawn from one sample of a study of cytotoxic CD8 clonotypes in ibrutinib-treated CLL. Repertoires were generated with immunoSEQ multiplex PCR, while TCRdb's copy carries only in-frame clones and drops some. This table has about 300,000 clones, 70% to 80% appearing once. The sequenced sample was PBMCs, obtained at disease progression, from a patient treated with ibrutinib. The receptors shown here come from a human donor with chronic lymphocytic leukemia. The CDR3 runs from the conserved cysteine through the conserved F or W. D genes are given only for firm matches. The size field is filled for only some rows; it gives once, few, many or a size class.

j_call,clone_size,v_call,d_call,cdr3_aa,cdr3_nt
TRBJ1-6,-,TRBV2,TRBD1,CASSATDRAYNSPLHF,TGTGCCAGCAGTGCGACCGACAGGGCCTATAATTCACCCCTCCACTTT
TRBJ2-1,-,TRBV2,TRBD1,CASSPDRGYSEQFF,TGTGCCAGCAGTCCCGACAGGGGGTATAGTGAGCAGTTCTTC
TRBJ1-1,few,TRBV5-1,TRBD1,CASRDLTGGRTEAFF,TGCGCCAGCAGAGATCTTACAGGGGGAAGAACTGAAGCTTTCTTT
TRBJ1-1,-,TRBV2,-,CASSDGRRRPTAAFF,TGTGCCAGCAGTGACGGCAGGCGTAGGCCCACGGCAGCTTTCTTT
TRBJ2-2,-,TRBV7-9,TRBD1,CASRPPGQGTGELFF,TGTGCCAGCAGACCCCCGGGACAGGGAACCGGGGAGCTGTTTTTT
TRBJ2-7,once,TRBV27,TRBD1,CASSRGTEAYEQYF,TGTGCCAGCAGCAGAGGGACAGAAGCCTACGAGCAGTACTTC
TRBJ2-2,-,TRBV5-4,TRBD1,CASSDNTNRGTGELFF,TGTGCCAGCAGCGATAATACTAACAGGGGGACCGGGGAGCTGTTTTTT
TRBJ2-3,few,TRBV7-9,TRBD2,CASSLALPSGGDTQYF,TGTGCCAGCAGCTTAGCGCTGCCTAGCGGGGGTGATACGCAGTATTTT
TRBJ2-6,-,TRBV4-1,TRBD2,CASSSHPFGRGEVSGANVLTF,TGCGCCAGCAGCTCTCACCCGTTTGGACGGGGGGAAGTATCTGGGGCCAACGTCCTGACTTTC
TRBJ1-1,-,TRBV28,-,CASLANTEAFF,TGTGCCAGCTTGGCCAACACTGAAGCTTTCTTT
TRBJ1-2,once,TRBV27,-,CASSPLLQGSYGYTF,TGTGCCAGCAGTCCGCTCTTACAGGGTTCGTATGGCTACACCTTC
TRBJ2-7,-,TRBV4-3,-,CASSQVSAQGGYEQYF,TGCGCCAGCAGCCAAGTATCCGCCCAGGGAGGCTACGAGCAGTACTTC
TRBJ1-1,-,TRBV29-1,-,CSVSHWTVNTEAFF,TGCAGCGTTTCTCACTGGACAGTGAACACTGAAGCTTTCTTT
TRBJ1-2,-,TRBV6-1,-,CASSEDRTNYGYTF,TGTGCCAGCAGTGAAGACAGGACTAACTATGGCTACACCTTC
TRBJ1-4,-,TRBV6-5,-,CASSYQPPKGEKLFF,TGTGCCAGCAGTTATCAACCCCCGAAGGGAGAAAAACTGTTTTTT
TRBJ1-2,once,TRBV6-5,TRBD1,CASSYGDRVLYGYTF,TGTGCCAGCAGTTACGGGGACAGGGTCCTGTATGGCTACACCTTC
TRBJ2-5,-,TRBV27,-,CASSLIGLQETQYF,TGTGCCAGCAGTTTAATAGGGCTCCAAGAGACCCAGTACTTC
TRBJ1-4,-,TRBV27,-,CASSSQPGATNEKLFF,TGTGCCAGCAGTTCACAGCCAGGTGCAACTAATGAAAAACTGTTTTTT
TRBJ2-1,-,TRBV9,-,CASSVVAHEFGEQFF,TGTGCCAGCAGCGTAGTTGCTCACGAGTTCGGTGAGCAGTTCTTC
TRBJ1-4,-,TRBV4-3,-,CASSQDTRTEKLFF,TGCGCCAGCAGCCAAGACACCAGGACCGAAAAACTGTTTTTT
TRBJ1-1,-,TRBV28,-,CASSLPQGFLLSGTEAFF,TGTGCCAGCAGTTTGCCCCAGGGGTTTTTACTCTCTGGGACTGAAGCTTTCTTT
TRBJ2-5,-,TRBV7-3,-,CASSLIGMGETQYF,TGTGCCAGCAGCTTAATCGGGATGGGAGAGACCCAGTACTTC
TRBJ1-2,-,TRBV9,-,CASSVFGGRVDGYTF,TGTGCCAGCAGCGTATTTGGGGGGCGCGTTGATGGCTACACCTTC
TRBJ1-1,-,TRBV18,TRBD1,CASSLWTGRDTEAFF,TGTGCCAGCTCACTATGGACAGGGAGGGACACTGAAGCTTTCTTT
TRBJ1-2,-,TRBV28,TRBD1,CASSLTRTGGRYGYTF,TGTGCCAGCAGTTTGACGCGGACAGGGGGCCGCTATGGCTACACCTTC
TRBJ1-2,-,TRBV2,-,CASSERGSLRGYTF,TGTGCCAGCAGTGAACGGGGATCGCTGAGGGGCTACACCTTC
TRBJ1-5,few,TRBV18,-,CASSPGPNDQPQHF,TGTGCCAGCTCACCAGGGCCGAATGATCAGCCCCAGCATTTT
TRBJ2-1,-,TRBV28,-,CASSFRGLGYNEQFF,TGTGCCAGCAGTTTCCGGGGTTTGGGATACAATGAGCAGTTCTTC
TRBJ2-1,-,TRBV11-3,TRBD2,CASSPRGLATYNEQFF,TGTGCCAGCAGCCCCAGGGGACTAGCGACCTACAATGAGCAGTTCTTC
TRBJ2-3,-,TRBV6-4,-,CASSDSSDTQYF,TGTGCCAGCAGTGACTCTTCGGATACGCAGTATTTT
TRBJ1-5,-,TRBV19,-,CASSAGAGANQPQHF,TGTGCCAGTAGTGCTGGGGCAGGGGCCAATCAGCCCCAGCATTTT
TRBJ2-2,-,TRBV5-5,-,CASSLAGELFF,TGTGCCAGCAGCTTGGCCGGGGAGCTGTTTTTT
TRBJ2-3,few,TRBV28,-,CASSLGLAEATDTQYF,TGTGCCAGCAGTTTAGGGTTAGCGGAGGCCACAGATACGCAGTATTTT
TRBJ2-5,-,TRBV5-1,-,CASTPGFGETQYF,TGCGCCAGCACCCCAGGGTTCGGGGAGACCCAGTACTTC
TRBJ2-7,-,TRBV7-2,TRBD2,CASSLVSSGPTYEQYF,TGTGCCAGCAGCTTAGTGTCTAGCGGGCCCACCTACGAGCAGTACTTC
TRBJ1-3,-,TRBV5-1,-,CASKIGGQGSGNTIYF,TGCGCCAGCAAGATAGGTGGGCAGGGCTCTGGAAACACCATATATTTT
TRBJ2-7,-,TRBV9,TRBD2,CASSARGGAFSEQYF,TGTGCCAGCAGCGCCCGCGGGGGGGCCTTCTCCGAGCAGTACTTC
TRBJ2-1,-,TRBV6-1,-,CASRLRQPYNEQFF,TGTGCCAGCAGGCTGAGACAGCCTTACAATGAGCAGTTCTTC
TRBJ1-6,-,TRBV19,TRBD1,CASSGDRGLAPLHF,TGTGCCAGTAGTGGGGACAGGGGGCTTGCACCCCTCCACTTT
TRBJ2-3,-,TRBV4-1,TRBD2,CASSQEQRGGEDTQYF,TGCGCCAGCAGCCAAGAGCAGCGGGGGGGCGAAGATACGCAGTATTTT
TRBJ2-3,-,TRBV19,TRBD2,CASYPTSGGAADTQYF,TGTGCCAGTTACCCGACTAGCGGGGGGGCCGCGGATACGCAGTATTTT
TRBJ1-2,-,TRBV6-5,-,CASSYWGSEDGYTF,TGTGCCAGCAGTTATTGGGGAAGTGAAGATGGCTACACCTTC
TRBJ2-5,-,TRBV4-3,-,CASSQDISGIETQYF,TGCGCCAGCAGCCAAGATATTTCAGGCATCGAGACCCAGTACTTC
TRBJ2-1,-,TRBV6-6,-,CASSRDSVGNEQFF,TGTGCCAGCAGTCGGGACTCCGTGGGAAATGAGCAGTTCTTC
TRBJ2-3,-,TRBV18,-,CASSPPGYRGDTQYF,TGTGCCAGCTCACCGCCGGGCTATCGGGGAGATACGCAGTATTTT